Below, one T cell receptor beta chain is given with its context. Its antigen is unidentified. This sample was taken from a study of shared clonotypes between healthy human individuals. Researchers divided each subset's genomic DNA evenly across several immunoSEQ plates. Libraries were prepared by immunoSEQ multiplex PCR; TCRdb keeps only in-frame clonotypes and omits some of them. The sample contains a few million clones, 85% to 95% of which appear only once. General study points: What naive subsets generally showed was a larger estimated richness than memory subsets showed.

Germline V gives CDR1 WSHSY, CDR2 SAAADI. The CDR3 runs to 13 residues. V lost 4 bases and J lost 3, with 10 bases in between. Naive CD8 cells lacked CD45RO and underwent positive selection for CCR7, leaving out terminally differentiated effector memory CD45RA+ cells. The donors, all of them Caucasian adults, lived in Nashville, Tennessee. This rearrangement joins TRBV10-2 to TRBJ2-7; the D gene is possibly TRBD2 (5 bases). The sample was naive CD8+ T cells from PBMCs. The TCR originated in a man between 18 and 35 years old in good health. Some clones in this sample may be carry-over from other donors' samples. CDR3 nucleotides: TGCGCCAGCAGTGTCGGGGTGTACTACGAGCAGTACTTC. Its protein product is CASSVGVYYEQYF.